The T cell receptor (beta chain) described here comes from a study of blood T cell repertoires in COVID-19 (dated by TCRdb to the early 2020s). Background for the entire study: Collaborator samples came from the United States, Italy and Spain and covered acute and convalescent phases of COVID-19. The material from the prospective study consisted of cDNA or gDNA derived from T cells, B-cell-depleted T cells, or PBMCs. Deeply sampled blood TCRbeta repertoires from subjects exposed to, actively infected with, or recovered from COVID-19 were included in the dataset. The repertoires were made available in a free public database intended to serve as a resource for research on the immune response to SARS-CoV-2. Samples were obtained from the ongoing ImmuneRACE study (first 160 participants) and from about 1,300 subjects provided by 6 global collaborators. The sample metadata nearly always contained a de-identified subject ID, COVID-19 status, age in years and sex. Where HLA class I and class II types were available, the types were taken from metadata supplied by the sample provider, not from assay-based typing.

The collaborating institutions used their own protocols to collect whole blood in K2EDTA tubes. For TCRbeta analysis, collaborator samples were shipped as frozen whole blood, as isolated PBMCs, or as DNA extracted from either sample type. Broader findings and caveats from the paper: The quantity of clinical and demographic metadata differed by source and by participant and was supplied without curation.

Per the germline V gene (reference sequence), SGHNT is the CDR1 and YYREEE is the CDR2. The CDR3 covers 13 residues, taking in both the cysteine and the phenylalanine. CDR3 DNA is the only sequence kept; it has 39 bases, read in frame from the first base. V sheds 2 bases and J sheds 1 base, leaving 6 bases between their ends. The immunoSEQ Assay, a bias-controlled multiplex PCR, was used to amplify TCRbeta CDR3 regions from genomic DNA. The paper's processing steps were these. The number of nucleated cells in each sample was estimated by amplification of reference gene primers within the assay. To quantify the absolute abundance of each unique TCRbeta CDR3 rearrangement, sequence reads were collapsed and filtered. For each sample, productive Simpson clonality was calculated as the square root of Simpson's diversity index across productive rearrangements. The table was pulled from immuneACCESS by TCRdb, which kept in-frame rearrangements only. Such tables lose some clones; where checked, under half of the loss comes from unresolved V genes, and the rest has no known cause. The DNA was the basis for D and trimming; V, J and clone size are from that table. The sample table lists roughly 99,000 clones, over 60% of them with a count of one. More than 4% of the sample is in the top ten clones.

Regarding this clone: No antigen is known for it. No base-level quality is on record; no much larger clone is a single base apart.

This receptor was taken from a man aged 70 or older with acute or convalescent COVID-19. The sequence joins TRBV5-4 to TRBJ1-2, with no confidently assigned D gene. The sequenced sample consisted of peripheral blood. Here is the DNA: TGTGCCAGCAGCTTAAACATTAACTATGGCTACACCTTC. It specifies CASSLNINYGYTF. The variable domain in full, with residues beyond the CDR3 obtained from the reference TRBV5-4 and TRBJ1-2 genes, is ETGVTQSPTHLIKTRGQQVTLRCSSQSGHNTVSWYQQALGQGPQFIFQYYREEENGRGNFPPRFSGLQFPNYSSELNVNALELDDSALYLCASSLNINYGYTFGSGTRLTVV.